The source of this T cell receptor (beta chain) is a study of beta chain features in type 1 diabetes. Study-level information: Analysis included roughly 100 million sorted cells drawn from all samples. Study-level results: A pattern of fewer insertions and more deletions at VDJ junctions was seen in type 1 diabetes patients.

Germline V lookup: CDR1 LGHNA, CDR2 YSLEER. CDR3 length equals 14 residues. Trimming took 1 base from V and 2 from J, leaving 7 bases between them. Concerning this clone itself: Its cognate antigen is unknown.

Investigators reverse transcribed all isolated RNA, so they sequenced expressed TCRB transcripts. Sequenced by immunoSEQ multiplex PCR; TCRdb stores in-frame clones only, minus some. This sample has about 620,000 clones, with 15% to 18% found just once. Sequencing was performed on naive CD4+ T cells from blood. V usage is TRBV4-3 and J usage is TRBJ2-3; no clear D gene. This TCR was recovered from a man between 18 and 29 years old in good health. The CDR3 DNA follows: TGCGCCAGCAGCCAAGTGGGCACCACAGATACGCAGTATTTT. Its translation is CASSQVGTTDTQYF.